These T cell receptor beta chains were read from a single sample in a study of PD-L1 blockade in urothelial cancer. Clones were sequenced by immunoSEQ multiplex PCR, and TCRdb holds only the in-frame ones, with some missing. The table records approximately 90,000 clones, 65% to 85% of them present only once. Source: PBMCs, taken around atezolizumab (anti-PD-L1) treatment. The receptors here all came from a man between 60 and 75 years old with urothelial cancer. Each CDR3 is given with its conserved first and last residue. The D gene is left open where the match is weak. Some rows mark clone size as missing; the rest say once, few, many or name a class of expanded clone.

V,D,J,size,DNA,CDR3
TRBV6-5,-,TRBJ2-7,-,TGTGCCAGCAGTTCGGAGACCCGTGGCTCCTACGAGCAGTACTTC,CASSSETRGSYEQYF
TRBV6-1,TRBD1,TRBJ1-3,-,TGTGCCACTGAACTGAGGGGGCAGTGGGACACCATATATTTT,CATELRGQWDTIYF
TRBV19,-,TRBJ2-2,-,TGTGCCAGTAGAGACAGACAGAACACCGGGGAGCTGTTTTTT,CASRDRQNTGELFF
TRBV5-4,TRBD2,TRBJ2-5,once,TGTGCCAGCAGCTACCCGGGACTAGCGGGAGAAGAGACCCAGTACTTC,CASSYPGLAGEETQYF
TRBV5-6,-,TRBJ1-2,-,TGTGCCAGCAGCTTAAGACTCCGGGGGAGGTATGGCTACACCTTC,CASSLRLRGRYGYTF
TRBV10-3,-,TRBJ2-1,-,TGTGCCATCAGTGGCTCTGGGGCACATGAGCAGTTCTTC,CAISGSGAHEQFF
TRBV19,-,TRBJ1-3,-,TGTGCCAGTACCACTCAAAGCTCTGGAAACACCATATATTTT,CASTTQSSGNTIYF
TRBV10-3,-,TRBJ1-1,-,TGTGCCATCAGTGTTAGCGGAAACACTGAAGCTTTCTTT,CAISVSGNTEAFF
TRBV5-6,-,TRBJ1-1,-,TGTGCCAGCAGCTATGGACGGATCGGGGGTTCTGAAGCTTTCTTT,CASSYGRIGGSEAFF
TRBV18,-,TRBJ1-1,-,TGTGCCAGCTCACCACAAACAGGGAACACTGAAGCTTTCTTT,CASSPQTGNTEAFF
TRBV7-9,TRBD1,TRBJ2-2,once,TGTGCCAGCAGCCCCCGACAGGGGTGGACCGGGGAGCTGTTTTTT,CASSPRQGWTGELFF
TRBV10-1,TRBD2,TRBJ2-1,once,TGCGCCAGCAGTGAGTCGATCCGGATAGCGGGAGGGCCAGACAATGAGCAGTTCTTC,CASSESIRIAGGPDNEQFF
TRBV5-1,-,TRBJ1-1,-,TGCGCCAGCAGCTTGCCGGGAGGAGCGTCGAACACTGAAGCTTTCTTT,CASSLPGGASNTEAFF
TRBV28,TRBD1,TRBJ1-2,-,TGTGCCACGGGACAGGGAAACAGCGGCTACACCTTC,CATGQGNSGYTF
TRBV19,-,TRBJ2-7,few,TGTGCCAGTAGTGGCAGGGAAGAGCAGTACTTC,CASSGREEQYF
TRBV7-2,-,TRBJ2-7,-,TGTGCCAGCAGCGGGCAGACTAGAAAAGGCGAGCAGTACTTC,CASSGQTRKGEQYF
TRBV6-5,-,TRBJ1-6,once,TGTGCCAGCAGTTTCGGTGCAGGGAATTCACCCCTCCACTTT,CASSFGAGNSPLHF
TRBV5-6,-,TRBJ2-1,few,TGTGCCAGCAGCTTGGACGGGACACGGCCCTACAATGAGCAGTTCTTC,CASSLDGTRPYNEQFF
TRBV7-9,TRBD2,TRBJ2-7,few,TGTGCCAGCAGCTACCCTTCCGGGAGGGGAGCCGAGCAGTACTTC,CASSYPSGRGAEQYF
TRBV2,-,TRBJ1-3,once,TGTGCCAGCAGTGAACAAAGCTACTCTGGAAACACCATATATTTT,CASSEQSYSGNTIYF
TRBV5-8,-,TRBJ1-6,-,TGTGCCAGCAGCTGGGCAGGGGACCCCTATAATTCACCCCTCCACTTT,CASSWAGDPYNSPLHF
TRBV6-1,-,TRBJ2-3,-,TGTGCCAGCAGGACGTCGGGGGCAGATACGCAGTATTTT,CASRTSGADTQYF